This T cell receptor (beta chain) was profiled in a study of CD8+CD57+ T cells in acquired aplastic anemia (dated by TCRdb to 2017 to 2018). General notes on the study: A mean of roughly 3.2 ug of DNA, ranging from 0.2 to 27.4 ug, was extracted from sorted CD4+ and CD8+ cells. Healthy donor samples averaged around 9.8 million reads for CD4+ and roughly 12 million for CD8+ cells.

The germline V gene yields SGHRS for CDR1 and YFSETQ for CDR2. Inclusive of the bounding cysteine and phenylalanine, the CDR3 is 15 residues long. The only DNA kept is the CDR3, 45 bases in frame from the first base. Germline trimming amounts to 4 bases on V and 7 bases on J, with 10 as the count of junction bases outside the gene matches. The study deep-sequenced TCR repertoires of sorted CD4+ and CD8+ blood T cells from severe aplastic anemia patients and healthy subjects. Ficoll-Paque density gradient centrifugation was used to isolate peripheral blood mononuclear cells. Before DNA was extracted, CD4+ and CD8+ T cells were sorted using either FACS or magnetic beads. Genomic DNA served as template for TCR beta VDJ combination and CDR3 sequence profiling. TCR repertoire sequencing was run on an Illumina HiSeq 2000. Per the authors' processing: Repertoires were assessed using TRBV/TRBJ rearrangement plots, CDR3 size and DJ length profiles, and Simpson's diversity index. The immunodominant clone was defined as the most abundant DNA sequence in deep sequencing data. CDR3 amino acid sequences were checked for sharing across subjects and were also compared against the VDJdb database and published repertoires. TCRdb passed the public sequencing reads through fastp at Q25 and MiXCR, retaining productive beta sequences. Each CDR3 protein appears once, grouped with its most common genes and DNA. The V and J calls were not made by the authors but by TCRdb's processing. The sample yields 150,000 to 200,000 distinct CDR3 sequences; 45% to 50% were counted once. The top ten clones comprise about 2.9% of the sample.

In its sample, this clonotype was seen a few times. Its recognized antigen is unknown. Within one base of it there is no much larger clone, and no base qualities were kept. Findings and caveats that apply to the study as a whole: Between patients and healthy controls, no significant difference in CD8+ Simpson's diversity was found (P=0.060). Around 28 CD8+ CDR3 sequences were found to be shared between patients and controls, but these sequences appeared to be highly expressed in patients and within the immunodominant clones of the patients.

This sequence uses TRBV5-1 and TRBJ2-2; the central 7 bases match TRBD1. This sequence originates from a human donor in good health. Sample: sorted CD4+, CD8+, or CD8+CD57+ T cells (not recorded which) from PBMCs. The nucleotide sequence reads TGCGCCAGCAGCCTCGAACAGGGGTCGAGCGGGGAGCTGTTTTTT. It translates as CASSLEQGSSGELFF.